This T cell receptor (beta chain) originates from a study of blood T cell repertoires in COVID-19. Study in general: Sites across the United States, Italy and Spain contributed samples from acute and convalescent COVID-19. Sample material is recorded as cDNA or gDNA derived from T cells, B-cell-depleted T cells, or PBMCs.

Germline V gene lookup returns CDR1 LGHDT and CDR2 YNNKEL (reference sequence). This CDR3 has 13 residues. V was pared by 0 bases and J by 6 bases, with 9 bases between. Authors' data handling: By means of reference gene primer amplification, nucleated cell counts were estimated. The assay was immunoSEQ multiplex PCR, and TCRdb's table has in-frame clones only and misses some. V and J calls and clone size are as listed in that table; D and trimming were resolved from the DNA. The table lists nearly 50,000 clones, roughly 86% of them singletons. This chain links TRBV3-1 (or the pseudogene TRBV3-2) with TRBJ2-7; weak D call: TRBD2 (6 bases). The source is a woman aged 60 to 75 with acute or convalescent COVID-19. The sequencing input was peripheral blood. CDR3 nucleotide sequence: TGTGCCAGCAGCCAAGATAGGGGACTCGAGCAGTACTTC. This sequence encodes CASSQDRGLEQYF.